In its sample, the clone carrying this T cell receptor (beta chain) was seen many times. The data were taken from a study of neurological immune-mediated disorders. Sorted libraries came from around 990,000 CD4+ or CD8+ T cells. TCRdb ran MiXCR on the 5' RACE reads and lists one entry per CDR3 protein. The sample holds about 40,000 distinct CDR3 sequences; more than 14% are singletons and the top ten take around 3.3%. Between the trimmed V and J ends, which lost 0 bases and 5 bases, there was a span of 14 bases. Germline loops: CDR1 MGHRA, CDR2 YSYEKL. The CDR3 has 17 amino acids. Specimen: CD4+ T cells from blood. The rearrangement uses TRBV4-1 and TRBJ1-6, with TRBD1 as a possible D gene (5 bases). The sequence came from a woman aged 55-70 years with HTLV-1-associated myelopathy (HAM/TSP). The CDR3 protein is CASSQEGRTPNNSPLHF. CDR3 nucleotide sequence: TGCGCCAGCAGCCAAGAAGGAAGGACACCAAATAATTCACCCCTCCACTTT.